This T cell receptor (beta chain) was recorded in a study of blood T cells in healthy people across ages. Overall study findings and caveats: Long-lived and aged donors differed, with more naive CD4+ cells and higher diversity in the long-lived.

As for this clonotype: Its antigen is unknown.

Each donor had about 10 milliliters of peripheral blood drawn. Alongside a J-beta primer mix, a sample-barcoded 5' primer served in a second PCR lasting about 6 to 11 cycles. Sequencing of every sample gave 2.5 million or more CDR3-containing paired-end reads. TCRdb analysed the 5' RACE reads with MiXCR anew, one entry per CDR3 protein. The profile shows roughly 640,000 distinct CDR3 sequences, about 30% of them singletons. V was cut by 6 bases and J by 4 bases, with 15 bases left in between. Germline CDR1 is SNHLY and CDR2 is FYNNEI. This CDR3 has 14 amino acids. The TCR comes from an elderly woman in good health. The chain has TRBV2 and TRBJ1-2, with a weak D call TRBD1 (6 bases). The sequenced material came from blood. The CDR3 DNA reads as TGTGCCAGCAGACAACAGGGCTCAATCTATGGCTACACCTTC. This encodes CASRQQGSIYGYTF. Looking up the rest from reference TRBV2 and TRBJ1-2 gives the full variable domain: EPEVTQTPSHQVTQMGQEVILRCVPISNHLYFYWYRQILGQKVEFLVSFYNNEISEKSEIFDDQFSVERPDGSNFTLKIRSTKLEDSAMYFCASRQQGSIYGYTFGSGTRLTVV.